Listed below are T cell receptor beta chains from one sample, sequenced in a study of T-cell reconstitution after alpha-beta-depleted transplantation in children. In TCRdb, the PCR reads were re-called with MiXCR into one record per CDR3 protein. Of about 870,000 distinct CDR3 sequences listed, about 16% were seen once; the top ten hold around 5%. Sequencing used PBMCs, mostly from graft donor cells, obtained 360 days after TCRalphabeta/CD19-depleted stem cell transplant. These receptors came from a male patient younger than 18 who had a stem cell transplant for acute lymphoblastic leukemia, so the T cells may come from the graft donor. The CDR3 runs from the conserved cysteine through the conserved F or W. Fields, in order: D gene, J gene, clone size, V gene, CDR3 DNA, CDR3 protein. A D gene is named only where the DNA matches it firmly. Where a row states a size, it is once, few, many or the class of an expanded clone; other rows omit it.

>.|TRBJ2-7|few|TRBV6-5
TGTGCCAGCAGTTACTCCGCTTTTGGGACGCACTCCTACGAGCAGTACTTC
CASSYSAFGTHSYEQYF
>TRBD2|TRBJ2-7|.|TRBV4-2
TGTGCCAGCAGCCAAGACGGGGGGGCGGATATATACGAGCAGTACTTC
CASSQDGGADIYEQYF
>.|TRBJ2-7|few|TRBV7-8
TGTGCCAGCAGCCAGGTGGAGCTTACCTACGAGCAGTACTTC
CASSQVELTYEQYF
>TRBD1|TRBJ2-4|.|TRBV7-2
TGTGCCAGCAGCTTAGGGGGACAGTCAAAAAACATTCAGTACTTC
CASSLGGQSKNIQYF
>.|TRBJ2-7|few|TRBV12-3/TRBV12-4
TGTGCCAGCGCCCCTGGGGGGAGTCGACGCTACGAGCAGTACTTC
CASAPGGSRRYEQYF
>.|TRBJ1-1|.|TRBV29-1
TGCAGCGTTGACGGCGGAAACACTGAAGCTTTCTTT
CSVDGGNTEAFF
>.|TRBJ2-2|few|TRBV7-3
TGTGCCAGCAGTTTCGGACGGGGGCTCACCGGGGAGCTGTTTTTT
CASSFGRGLTGELFF
>.|TRBJ1-4|few|TRBV12-3/TRBV12-4
TGTGCCAGCAGCGACTTCCCGGGACCTAATGAAAAACTGTTTTTT
CASSDFPGPNEKLFF
>TRBD1|TRBJ2-7|.|TRBV5-1
TGCGCCAGCAGCCCGGGAATGGGGACAGCTAACTACGAGCAGTACTTC
CASSPGMGTANYEQYF
>.|TRBJ2-3|many|TRBV15
TGTGCCACCAGCGTAACGGTGGCTAGCACAGATACGCAGTATTTT
CATSVTVASTDTQYF
>.|TRBJ2-7|few|TRBV5-1
TGCGCCAGCAGCTTGGAACAGCTTCTCAACGAGCAGTACTTC
CASSLEQLLNEQYF
>TRBD2|TRBJ2-1|once|TRBV9
TGTGCCAGCAGCCCTCGCCTAAGGACTAGCGGGAGCTCCTACAATGAGCAGTTCTTC
CASSPRLRTSGSSYNEQFF
>TRBD1|TRBJ1-6|.|TRBV7-8
TGTGCCAGCAGCTTTCAGACAGGGGCAAATAATTCACCCCTCCACTTT
CASSFQTGANNSPLHF
>.|TRBJ2-7|few|TRBV27
TGTGCCAGCAGTCGAGTACAGGAGGTAGGCGAGCAGTACTTC
CASSRVQEVGEQYF
>.|TRBJ2-7|many|TRBV7-9
TGTGCCAGCAGTTTCGGGGCCTACGAGCAGTACTTC
CASSFGAYEQYF
>.|TRBJ2-7|.|TRBV5-1
TGCGCCAGCAGCGAGAGACCCGGGACCTCCTACGAGCAGTACTTC
CASSERPGTSYEQYF
>.|TRBJ2-7|few|TRBV20-1
TGCAGTGCTAGAGATGATATGGGGTCCGGCTTCGAGCAGTACTTC
CSARDDMGSGFEQYF
>.|TRBJ2-7|few|TRBV7-8
TGTGCCAGCAGCCAACAACAGGGATCCTACGAGCAGTACTTC
CASSQQQGSYEQYF
>.|TRBJ2-4|.|TRBV5-1
TGCGCCAGCAGCTTGGCCAAATTCCCCGGGGTAGCCAAAAACATTCAGTACTTC
CASSLAKFPGVAKNIQYF
>TRBD1|TRBJ2-5|few|TRBV7-3
TGTGCCAGCAGTCCGGACAGGGGGTCTACAGAGACCCAGTACTTC
CASSPDRGSTETQYF
>.|TRBJ2-1|few|TRBV11-3
TGTGCCAGCAGTTCAATGGGCACAGAGCCATACAATGAGCAGTTCTTC
CASSSMGTEPYNEQFF
>.|TRBJ2-7|many|TRBV5-1
TGCGCCAGCAGCCCCCACGATTTTTCCTCATCCTACGAGCAGTACTTC
CASSPHDFSSSYEQYF
>TRBD2|TRBJ2-2|few|TRBV20-1
TGCAGTGTTCACCCGGCCAGGCTAGCGGGAGTTACCGGGGAGCTGTTTTTT
CSVHPARLAGVTGELFF
>.|TRBJ2-7|.|TRBV5-1
TGCGCCAGCAGCTTGTACTACAGGTCCTCCTACGAGCAGTACTTC
CASSLYYRSSYEQYF
>TRBD2|TRBJ2-7|.|TRBV7-9
TGTGCCAGCAGCCAGCACTCCCTAGCGGGACACGAGCAGTACTTC
CASSQHSLAGHEQYF